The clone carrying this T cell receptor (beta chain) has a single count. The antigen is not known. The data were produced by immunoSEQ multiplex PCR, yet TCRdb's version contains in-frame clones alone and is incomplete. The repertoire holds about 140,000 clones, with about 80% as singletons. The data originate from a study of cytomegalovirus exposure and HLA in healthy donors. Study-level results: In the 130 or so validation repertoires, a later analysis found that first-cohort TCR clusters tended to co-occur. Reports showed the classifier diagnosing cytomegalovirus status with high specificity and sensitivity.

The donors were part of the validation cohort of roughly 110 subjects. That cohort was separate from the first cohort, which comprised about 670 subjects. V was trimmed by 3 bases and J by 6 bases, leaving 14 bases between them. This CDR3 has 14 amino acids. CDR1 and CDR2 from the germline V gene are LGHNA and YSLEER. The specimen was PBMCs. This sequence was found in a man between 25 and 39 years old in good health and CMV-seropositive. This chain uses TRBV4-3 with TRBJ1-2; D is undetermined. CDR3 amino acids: CASSHVSRNNGYTF. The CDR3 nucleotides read TGCGCCAGCAGCCACGTTTCCAGGAACAATGGCTACACCTTC.